This is a list of T cell receptor beta chains from one sample in a study of immune evolution from preneoplasia to lung adenocarcinoma. Using immunoSEQ multiplex PCR, the repertoire was profiled, and TCRdb retains in-frame clones only, with some absent. The sample records 9,900 or so clones, around 78% being singletons. Sequenced sample: FFPE minimally invasive lung adenocarcinoma tissue. The receptors were sampled from a person aged 65 to 85 with lung adenocarcinoma. Each CDR3 is given with its conserved first and last residue.

V	J	CDR3
TRBV14	TRBJ2-1	CASSQPRSPTIEQFF
TRBV5-8	TRBJ2-3	CASSTRQGAIGTQYF
TRBV7-2	TRBJ2-7	CASSLVSDGQGPHEQYF
TRBV27	TRBJ1-5	CASGQGDQPQHF
TRBV6-5	TRBJ1-6	CAAHRGLWDSPLHF
TRBV10-2	TRBJ2-3	CASSDVRTSTDTQYF
TRBV30	TRBJ2-4	CAWSGDRVLAKNIQYF
TRBV6-6	TRBJ1-2	CASSYSPDREGYGYTF
TRBV7-8	TRBJ2-2	CASSWTANTGELFF
TRBV18	TRBJ1-2	CASSPGQGARYGYTF
TRBV2	TRBJ2-5	CASREQGQYF
TRBV30	TRBJ1-3	CAWRAGLSGNTIYF
TRBV5-6	TRBJ1-2	CASSRKTGDYGYTF
TRBV5-4	TRBJ2-5	CASSIDRETQYF
TRBV2	TRBJ1-5	CASSEADTVQPQHF
TRBV30	TRBJ1-5	CAWSSFLGRYSNQPQHF
TRBV6-5	TRBJ2-7	CASSHPGYEQYF
TRBV6-5	TRBJ2-1	CASEGTSGRREQFF
TRBV11-3	TRBJ2-2	CASMPGQGATGELFF
TRBV12-5	TRBJ2-7	CASGSEGGEQYF
TRBV28	TRBJ2-5	CASRPQARSGETQYF
TRBV7-9	TRBJ1-4	CASSLAGQNEKLFF
TRBV30	TRBJ1-5	CAWSVGPGIVRNQPQHF
TRBV7-9	TRBJ2-7	CASQGASGKYEQYF